This T cell receptor (beta chain) was sequenced during a study of T cell repertoires in cytomegalovirus infection. Looking at the study overall: Shared public TCR beta signatures pointed to both CMV infection and a matching HLA type.

Notes on the study in general: Cumulative public TCR beta family frequency identified CMV carriers with the relevant HLA.

MiXCR was run by TCRdb on the reads, yielding one entry per CDR3 protein. The sample carries a few hundred thousand distinct CDR3 sequences, roughly 13% recorded once. The CDR3 loop spans 13 amino acids. CDR1 is MNHEY, CDR2 SVGEGT, per germline. Comments on this clonotype: Its antigen is as yet unknown.

This receptor was obtained from a human donor in good health (CMV status not recorded). Some clones in this sample may be carry-over from other donors' samples. The genes are TRBV6-2 or TRBV6-3 and TRBJ1-2; 7 positions match TRBD1. Source material: PBMCs. CDR3 amino acids: CVTMRAGGDSYTF. In DNA form, the CDR3 reads TGTGTCACCATGCGGGCAGGGGGTGACAGCTACACCTTC.